This paragraph covers one TCR beta chain sequence. The target antigen is unknown. The data originate from a study of radiation and T cells in renal cell carcinoma. Findings of the study overall: Top tumor clonotypes rose in blood 2 weeks post-radiation, then contracted.

The time point is: baseline pretreatment blood. The treatment here: 15 Gy SBRT to primary tumor, nephrectomy 4 weeks later. Radiation-treated patients gave blood at baseline, week 2 and week 4. Assay: immunoSEQ multiplex PCR; the TCRdb copy retains only in-frame clones and omits some. The repertoire includes 130,000 to 150,000 clones, approximately 91% of them detected once, and approximately 12% sits in the top ten. Trimming removed 4 bases from V and 8 bases from J, with 12 bases in between. Germline values: CDR1 GTSNPN, CDR2 SVGIG (reference sequence). This CDR3 is 13 amino acids long. The clonotype comes from a woman between 45 and 65 years old with renal cell carcinoma. V gene TRBV30 combines with J gene TRBJ1-6; D gene ambiguous. The source material was blood, sampled from a patient whose treatment included radiotherapy and nephrectomy. CDR3 amino acids: CAWTMERDSPLHF. In DNA form, the CDR3 reads TGTGCCTGGACTATGGAGCGGGATTCACCCCTCCACTTT.